The T cell receptor beta chain described here comes from a study of CD8+CD57+ T cells in acquired aplastic anemia. This clonotype has ten or more counts. What it binds is unknown. Study-wide results and caveats: Between patients and controls, around 31 CD8+ CDR3 sequences were found in common.

TCR beta VDJ combinations and CDR3 sequences were profiled from genomic DNA. TCRdb redid the calling of the reads with MiXCR, one entry per CDR3 protein. Here the sample spans more than 200,000 distinct CDR3 sequences, approximately 51% being singletons. From germline, CDR1 is SGHRS and CDR2 YFSETQ. V shed 7 bases and J shed 0 bases, with 10 bases lying between them. The CDR3 extends over 14 amino acids. Sequencing was done on patients that had shown CD8+CD57+ cell expansion by flow cytometry. The chain employs TRBV5-1 and TRBJ1-4, with unresolved D. This clonotype originated in a human donor with aplastic anemia. The specimen was sorted CD4+, CD8+, or CD8+CD57+ T cells (not recorded which) from PBMCs. CDR3 sequence: CASRTAATNEKLFF. CDR3 nucleotides: TGCGCCAGCCGTACGGCAGCAACTAATGAAAAACTGTTTTTT.